Described below is a single T cell receptor beta chain sequence and its context. Its antigen is unknown. No clone much larger than this one lies a single base away; base qualities are absent. This sample was taken from a study of blood T cell repertoires in COVID-19 (dated by TCRdb to 2018 to 2020). For the study in its entirety: Samples covering the acute and convalescent phases of COVID-19 were provided by collaborators in the United States, Italy and Spain. The prospective study material was composed of cDNA or gDNA derived from T cells, B-cell-depleted T cells, or PBMCs. The dataset comprised deeply sampled blood TCRbeta repertoires from subjects exposed to, actively infected with, or recovered from COVID-19. The repertoires were released in a freely available public database meant as a resource for research on the immune response to SARS-CoV-2. Samples were obtained from the ongoing ImmuneRACE study (first 160 participants) and from some 1,300 subjects provided by 6 global collaborators. Sample metadata almost always included a de-identified subject ID, COVID-19 status, age in years and sex. Where HLA class I and class II types were available, the types were taken from metadata supplied by the sample provider, not from assay-based typing.

TCRbeta CDR3 regions were amplified from genomic DNA by means of the immunoSEQ Assay, a bias-controlled multiplex PCR. Regarding the original processing steps: The number of nucleated cells in each sample was estimated from the amplification of reference gene primers within the assay. Sequence reads were collapsed and filtered to measure the absolute abundance of every unique TCRbeta CDR3 rearrangement. For each sample, productive Simpson clonality was calculated as the square root of Simpson's diversity index across productive rearrangements. The table comes from immuneACCESS by way of TCRdb, which keeps in-frame sequences with V and J called. Part of the clones is missing from these tables; in studies checked, under half for an unresolved V gene and the rest for unknown reasons. V and J calls plus clone size are reproduced from that table; the DNA served to infer D and trimming. The sample table shows more than 200,000 clones, and around nine tenths are seen once. The top ten constitute less than 3.5% of the sample.

General conclusions and limits of the study: How much clinical and demographic metadata was included differed by source and by participant, and the metadata was provided uncurated.

Each collaborating institution followed its own protocols to collect whole blood in K2EDTA tubes. For TCRbeta analysis, collaborators shipped samples as frozen whole blood, isolated PBMCs, or DNA extracted from either of those sample types. From a lookup of the germline V gene, CDR1 and CDR2 are MNHEY and SVGAGI. The CDR3 goes from the cysteine to the phenylalanine over 13 residues. The sequence is cut down to CDR3 DNA, 39 bases in frame from base 1. V loses 4 bases, J loses 1 base, and the germline ends lie 8 bases apart. The chain links TRBV6-5 with TRBJ2-7; the best D guess is TRBD1, with 6 bases matching. This sequence was found in a woman aged 55-69 years with acute or convalescent COVID-19. Sequences were obtained from peripheral blood. The CDR3 protein sequence reads: CASSLDRSYEQYF. The nucleotide sequence reads TGTGCCAGCAGTTTGGACAGATCCTACGAGCAGTACTTC.